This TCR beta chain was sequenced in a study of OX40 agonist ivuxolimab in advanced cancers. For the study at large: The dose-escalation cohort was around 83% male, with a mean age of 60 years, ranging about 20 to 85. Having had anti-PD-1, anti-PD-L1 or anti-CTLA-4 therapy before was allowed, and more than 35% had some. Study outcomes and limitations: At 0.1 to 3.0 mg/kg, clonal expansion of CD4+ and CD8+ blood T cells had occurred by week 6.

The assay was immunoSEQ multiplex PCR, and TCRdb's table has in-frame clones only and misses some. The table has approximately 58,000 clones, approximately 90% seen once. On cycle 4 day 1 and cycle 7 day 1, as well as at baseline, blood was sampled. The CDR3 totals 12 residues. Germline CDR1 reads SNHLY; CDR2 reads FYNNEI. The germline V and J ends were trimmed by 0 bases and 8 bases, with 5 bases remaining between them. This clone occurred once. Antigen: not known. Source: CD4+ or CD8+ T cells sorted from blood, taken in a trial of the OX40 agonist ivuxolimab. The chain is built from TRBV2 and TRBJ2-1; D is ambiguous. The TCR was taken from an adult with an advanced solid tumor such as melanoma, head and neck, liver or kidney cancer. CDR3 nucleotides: TGTGCCAGCAGTGAAGCTAGATATGAGCAGTTCTTC. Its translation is CASSEARYEQFF.